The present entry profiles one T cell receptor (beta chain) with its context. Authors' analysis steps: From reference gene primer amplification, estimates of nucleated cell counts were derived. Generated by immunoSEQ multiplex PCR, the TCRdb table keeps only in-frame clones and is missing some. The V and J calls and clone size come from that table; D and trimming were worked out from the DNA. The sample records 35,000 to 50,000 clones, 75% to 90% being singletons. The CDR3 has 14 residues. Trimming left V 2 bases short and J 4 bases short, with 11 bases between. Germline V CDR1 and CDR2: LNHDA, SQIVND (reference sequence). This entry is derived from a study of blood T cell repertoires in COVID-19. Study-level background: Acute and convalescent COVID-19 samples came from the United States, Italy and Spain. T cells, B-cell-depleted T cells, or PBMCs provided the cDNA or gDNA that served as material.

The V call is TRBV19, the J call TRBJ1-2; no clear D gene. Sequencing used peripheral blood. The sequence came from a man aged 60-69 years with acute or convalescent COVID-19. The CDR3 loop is CASSIQVEPYGYTF. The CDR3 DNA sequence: TGTGCCAGTAGTATACAGGTCGAACCCTATGGCTACACCTTC.